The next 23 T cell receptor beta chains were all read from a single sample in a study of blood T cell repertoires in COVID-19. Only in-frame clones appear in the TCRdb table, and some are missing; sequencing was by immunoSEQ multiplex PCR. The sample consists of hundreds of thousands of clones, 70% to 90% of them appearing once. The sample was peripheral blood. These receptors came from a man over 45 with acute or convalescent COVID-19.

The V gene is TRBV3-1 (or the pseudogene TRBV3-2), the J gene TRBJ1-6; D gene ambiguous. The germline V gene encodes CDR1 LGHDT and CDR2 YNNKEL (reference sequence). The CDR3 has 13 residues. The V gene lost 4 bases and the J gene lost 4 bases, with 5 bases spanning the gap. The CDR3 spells CASSPSYNSPLHF. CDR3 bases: TGTGCCAGCAGCCCGTCGTATAATTCACCCCTCCACTTT.

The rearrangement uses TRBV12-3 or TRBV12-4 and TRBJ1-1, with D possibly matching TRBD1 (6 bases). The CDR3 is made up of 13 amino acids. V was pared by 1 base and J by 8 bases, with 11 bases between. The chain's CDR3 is CASSLDQGLEAFF. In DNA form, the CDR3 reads TGTGCCAGCAGTTTAGATCAGGGGCTAGAAGCTTTCTTT.

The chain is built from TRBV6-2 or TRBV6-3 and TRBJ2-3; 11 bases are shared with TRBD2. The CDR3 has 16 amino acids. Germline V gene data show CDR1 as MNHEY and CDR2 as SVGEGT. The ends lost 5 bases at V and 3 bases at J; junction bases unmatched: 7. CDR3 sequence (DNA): TGTGCCAGCAGTAAGCTAGCGGGGGGTGGAACAGATACGCAGTATTTT. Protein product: CASSKLAGGGTDTQYF.

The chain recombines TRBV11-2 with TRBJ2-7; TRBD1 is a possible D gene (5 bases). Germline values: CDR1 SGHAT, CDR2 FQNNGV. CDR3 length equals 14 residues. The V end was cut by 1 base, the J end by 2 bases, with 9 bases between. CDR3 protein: CASSLGDSTYEQYF. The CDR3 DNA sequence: TGTGCCAGCAGCTTAGGCGACAGTACCTACGAGCAGTACTTC.

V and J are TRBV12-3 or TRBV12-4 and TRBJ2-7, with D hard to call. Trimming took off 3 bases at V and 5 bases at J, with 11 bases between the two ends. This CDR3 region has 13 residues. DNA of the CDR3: TGTGCCAGCAGTTTTAAGGTGAGCGACGAGCAGTACTTC. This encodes CASSFKVSDEQYF.

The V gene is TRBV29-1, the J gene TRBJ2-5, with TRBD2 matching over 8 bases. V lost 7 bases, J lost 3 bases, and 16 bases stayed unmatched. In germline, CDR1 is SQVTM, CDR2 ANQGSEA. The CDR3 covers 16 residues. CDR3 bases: TGCAGCGCCGCGAACCTAGGACTAGCACAAAAAGAGACCCAGTACTTC. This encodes CSAANLGLAQKETQYF. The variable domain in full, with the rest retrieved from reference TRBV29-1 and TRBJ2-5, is SAVISQKPSRDICQRGTSLTIQCQVDSQVTMMFWYRQQPGQSLTLIATANQGSEATYESGFVIDKFPISRPNLTFSTLTVSNMSPEDSSIYLCSAANLGLAQKETQYFGPGTRLLVL.

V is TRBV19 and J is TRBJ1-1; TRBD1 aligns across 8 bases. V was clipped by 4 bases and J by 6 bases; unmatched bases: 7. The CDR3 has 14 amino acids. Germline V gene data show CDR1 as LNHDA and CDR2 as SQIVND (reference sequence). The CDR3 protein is CASSTHRGDSEAFF. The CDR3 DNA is TGTGCCAGTAGTACCCACAGGGGGGATTCTGAAGCTTTCTTT. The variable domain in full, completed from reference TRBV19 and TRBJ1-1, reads DGGITQSPKYLFRKEGQNVTLSCEQNLNHDAMYWYRQDPGQGLRLIYYSQIVNDFQKGDIAEGYSVSREKKESFPLTVTSAQKNPTAFYLCASSTHRGDSEAFFGQGTRLTVV.

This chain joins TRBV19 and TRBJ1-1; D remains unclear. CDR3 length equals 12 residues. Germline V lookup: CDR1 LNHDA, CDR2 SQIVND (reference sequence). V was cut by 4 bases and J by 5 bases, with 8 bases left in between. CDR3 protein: CASSRALTEAFF. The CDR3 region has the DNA TGTGCCAGTAGTAGGGCTCTTACTGAAGCTTTCTTT.

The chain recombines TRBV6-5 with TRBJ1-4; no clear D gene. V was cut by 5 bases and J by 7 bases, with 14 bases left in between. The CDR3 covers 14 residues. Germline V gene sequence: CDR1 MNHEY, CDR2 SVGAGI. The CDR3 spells CASSLRPRGEKLFF. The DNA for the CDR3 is TGTGCCAGCAGTCTGAGGCCCCGGGGTGAAAAACTGTTTTTT.

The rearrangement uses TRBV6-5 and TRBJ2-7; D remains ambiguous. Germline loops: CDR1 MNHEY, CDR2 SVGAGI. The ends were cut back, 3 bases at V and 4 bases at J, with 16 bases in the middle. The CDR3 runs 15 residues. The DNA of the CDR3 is TGTGCCAGCAGTTATGGCGGCAGATTCCTTTACGAGCAGTACTTC. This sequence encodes CASSYGGRFLYEQYF.

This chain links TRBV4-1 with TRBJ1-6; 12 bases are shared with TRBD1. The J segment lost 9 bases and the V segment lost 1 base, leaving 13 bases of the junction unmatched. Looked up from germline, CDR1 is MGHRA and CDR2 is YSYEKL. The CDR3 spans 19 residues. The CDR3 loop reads CASSQVTGQGAGGSSPLHF. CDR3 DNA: TGCGCCAGCAGCCAAGTCACGGGACAGGGGGCCGGGGGGAGTTCACCCCTCCACTTT.

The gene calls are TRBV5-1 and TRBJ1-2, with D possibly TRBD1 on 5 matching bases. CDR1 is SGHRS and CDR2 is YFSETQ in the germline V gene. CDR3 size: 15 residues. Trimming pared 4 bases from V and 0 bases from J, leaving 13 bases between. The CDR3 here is CASSGGGGPNYGYTF. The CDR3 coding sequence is TGCGCCAGCAGCGGTGGGGGAGGGCCTAACTATGGCTACACCTTC.

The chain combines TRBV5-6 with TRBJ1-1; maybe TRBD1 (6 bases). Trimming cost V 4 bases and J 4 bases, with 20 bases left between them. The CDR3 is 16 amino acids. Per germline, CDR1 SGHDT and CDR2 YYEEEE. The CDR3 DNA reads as TGTGCCAGCAGCCAGCCGGGACAAAGGACGGGCACTGAAGCTTTCTTT. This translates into CASSQPGQRTGTEAFF.

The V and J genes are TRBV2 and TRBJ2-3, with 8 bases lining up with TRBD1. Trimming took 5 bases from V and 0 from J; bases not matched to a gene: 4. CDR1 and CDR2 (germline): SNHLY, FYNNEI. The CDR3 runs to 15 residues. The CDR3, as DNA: TGTGCCAGCAGTTCGAGACAGGGGAGCACAGATACGCAGTATTTT. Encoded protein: CASSSRQGSTDTQYF.

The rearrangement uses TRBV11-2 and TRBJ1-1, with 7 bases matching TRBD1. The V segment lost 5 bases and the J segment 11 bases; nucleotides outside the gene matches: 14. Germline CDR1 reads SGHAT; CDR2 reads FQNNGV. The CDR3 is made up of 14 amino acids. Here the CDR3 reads CASSLGTTQGYAFF. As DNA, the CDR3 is TGTGCCAGCAGCCTAGGCACTACACAGGGGTATGCTTTCTTT.

CDR3 region: CASSQDRDGSEQYF. The CDR3 region has the DNA TGTGCCAGCAGCCAGGACAGGGACGGTTCCGAGCAGTACTTC. The rearrangement links TRBV7-6 to TRBJ2-7, with 8 bases identical to TRBD1. The germline V gene has CDR1 SGHVS and CDR2 FNYEAQ. The trim removed 5 bases at V and 6 bases at J, leaving 9 bases unmatched. CDR3 length: 14 residues.

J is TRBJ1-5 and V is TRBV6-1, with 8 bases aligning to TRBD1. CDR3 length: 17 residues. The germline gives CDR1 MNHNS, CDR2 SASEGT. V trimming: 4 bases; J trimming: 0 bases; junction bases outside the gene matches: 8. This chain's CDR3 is CASSVRGQVLSNQPQHF. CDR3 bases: TGTGCCAGCAGTGTAAGGGGACAGGTCCTTAGCAATCAGCCCCAGCATTTT.

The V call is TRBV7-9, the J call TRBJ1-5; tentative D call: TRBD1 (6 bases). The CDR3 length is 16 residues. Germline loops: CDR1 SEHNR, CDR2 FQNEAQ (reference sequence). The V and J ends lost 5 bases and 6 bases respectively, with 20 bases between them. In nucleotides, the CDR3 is TGTGCCAGCAGCGCCAACACAGGGATTAGGCTTCAGCCCCAGCATTTT. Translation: CASSANTGIRLQPQHF.

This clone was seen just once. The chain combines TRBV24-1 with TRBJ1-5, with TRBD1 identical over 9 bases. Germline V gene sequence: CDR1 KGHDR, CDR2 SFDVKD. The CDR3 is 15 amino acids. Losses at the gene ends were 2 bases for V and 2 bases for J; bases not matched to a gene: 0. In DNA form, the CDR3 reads TGTGCCACCAGTGATTACAGGGGGCGCAATCAGCCCCAGCATTTT. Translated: CATSDYRGRNQPQHF.

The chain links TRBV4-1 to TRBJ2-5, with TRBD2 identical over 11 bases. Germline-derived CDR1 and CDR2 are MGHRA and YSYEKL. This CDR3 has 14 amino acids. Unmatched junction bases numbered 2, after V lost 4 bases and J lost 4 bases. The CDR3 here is CASSPSGGIETQYF. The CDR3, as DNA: TGCGCCAGCAGCCCTAGCGGGGGGATAGAGACCCAGTACTTC.

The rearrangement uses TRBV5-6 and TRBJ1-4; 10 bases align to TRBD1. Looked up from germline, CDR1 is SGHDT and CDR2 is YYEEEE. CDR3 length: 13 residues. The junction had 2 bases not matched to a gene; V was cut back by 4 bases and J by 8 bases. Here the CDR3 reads CASSDRGREKLFF. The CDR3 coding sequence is TGTGCCAGCAGCGACAGGGGGCGGGAAAAACTGTTTTTT.

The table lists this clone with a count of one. DNA for the CDR3: TGTGCCACCAGCAGAGGACAGGTGGGGTACAATGAGCAGTTCTTC. Its protein is CATSRGQVGYNEQFF. This chain uses TRBV15 with TRBJ2-1, with D possibly matching TRBD1 (6 bases). Trimming removed 1 base at V and 4 bases at J, with 11 bases between. The CDR3 length is 15 residues. From germline, CDR1 is LNHNV and CDR2 YYDKDF (reference sequence). The full variable domain, with the rest looked up from reference TRBV15 and TRBJ2-1, is DAMVIQNPRYQVTQFGKPVTLSCSQTLNHNVMYWYQQKSSQAPKLLFHYYDKDFNNEADTPDNFQSRRPNTSFCFLDIRSPGLGDTAMYLCATSRGQVGYNEQFFGPGTRLTVL.

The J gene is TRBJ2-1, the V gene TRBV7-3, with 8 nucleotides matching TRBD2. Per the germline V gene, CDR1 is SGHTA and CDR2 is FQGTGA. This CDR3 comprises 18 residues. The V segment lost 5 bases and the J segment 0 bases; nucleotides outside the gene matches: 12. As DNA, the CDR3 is TGTGCCAGCAGCCCCGGGTTAGCGGGGCCCGGCTCCTACAATGAGCAGTTCTTC. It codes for CASSPGLAGPGSYNEQFF.